Below are 17 T cell receptor beta chains sequenced from a single sample in a study of spatial heterogeneity in lung cancer. This sample's time point: sample taken at primary tumor resection. Sequencing was performed on whole RNA extracted from tumor and nontumor lung tissue, or from frozen PBMC, and the material was left unsorted. TCRdb independently ran MiXCR on the 5' RACE reads; one entry per CDR3 protein. The data show tens of thousands of distinct CDR3 sequences, roughly 13% seen once. Sample: PBMCs, taken at surgery. These receptors all come from a male donor with early-stage non-small cell lung cancer.

In its sample, this clonotype was seen a few times. The CDR3: CASSSAGDPTYEQYF. CDR3 sequence (DNA): TGTGCCAGTAGTAGCGCAGGGGATCCTACCTACGAGCAGTACTTC. V is TRBV19 and J is TRBJ2-7; D is perhaps TRBD1 (6 bases). The CDR3 has 15 residues. CDR1 is LNHDA and CDR2 is SQIVND in the germline V gene (reference sequence). V lost 4 bases, J lost 2 bases, and 15 bases lay in between.

The chain recombines TRBV3-1 with TRBJ2-1; D may be TRBD1 (6 bases). This CDR3 contains 12 residues. V lost 5 bases and J 8 bases, leaving 10 bases between the germline ends. Germline lookup yields CDR1 LGHDT and CDR2 YNNKEL (reference sequence). DNA of the CDR3: TGTGCCAGCAGCAACAGGGAGTATGAGCAGTTCTTC. Translated: CASSNREYEQFF.

This clonotype was recorded a few times. V and J are TRBV9 and TRBJ2-7; D is perhaps TRBD2 (6 bases). Trimming removed 3 bases at V and 0 bases at J, with 13 bases between. The CDR3 is made up of 15 amino acids. CDR1 and CDR2 (germline): SGDLS, YYNGEE. CDR3 residues: CASSAQGGYSYEQYF. DNA of the CDR3: TGTGCCAGCAGCGCTCAGGGAGGTTACTCCTACGAGCAGTACTTC.

This clonotype was seen ten or more times. This chain connects TRBV24-1 to TRBJ2-5, with 11 bases identical to TRBD1. J was trimmed by 1 base and V by 6 bases; bases with no gene match: 6. Germline loops: CDR1 KGHDR, CDR2 SFDVKD. The CDR3 spans 16 residues. As DNA, the CDR3 is TGTGCCACCAGTCACGGGACAGGGGGTACCCAAGAGACCCAGTACTTC. Its translation: CATSHGTGGTQETQYF.

This sequence joins TRBV29-1 and TRBJ1-2; unclear D gene. Trimming shortened V by 3 bases and J by 4 bases, and 12 bases separated the two germline ends. This CDR3 is 13 amino acids long. CDR1 and CDR2 (germline): SQVTM, ANQGSEA. CDR3 amino acids: CSVESNSGYGYTF. The CDR3 DNA follows: TGCAGCGTTGAGTCCAATTCCGGCTATGGCTACACCTTC.

This clonotype was recorded a few times. V usage is TRBV5-1 and J usage is TRBJ1-1; 9 nucleotides line up with TRBD1. The CDR3 is 16 amino acids. The J segment lost 0 bases and the V segment lost 4 bases, leaving 7 bases of the junction unmatched. The germline V gene encodes CDR1 SGHRS and CDR2 YFSETQ. The CDR3: CASSGGQGPMNTEAFF. The CDR3 DNA sequence: TGCGCCAGCAGCGGAGGACAGGGGCCTATGAACACTGAAGCTTTCTTT.

There are a few counts of this clonotype. The genes are TRBV2 and TRBJ2-3; D uncertain. V lost 2 bases, J lost 0 bases, and 9 bases lay in between. The germline V gene has CDR1 SNHLY and CDR2 FYNNEI. The CDR3 runs to 15 residues. CDR3 DNA sequence: TGTGCCAGCAGTGAAAGCAGTACAAGCACAGATACGCAGTATTTT. Protein: CASSESSTSTDTQYF.

This chain uses TRBV19 with TRBJ1-2, with unresolved D. CDR3 length: 12 amino acids. The V and J ends lost 10 bases and 2 bases respectively, with 11 bases between them. Per the germline V gene, CDR1 is LNHDA and CDR2 is SQIVND (reference sequence). The CDR3 nucleotides read TGTGCCATTGGGAACGAGAACTATGGCTACACCTTC. Protein: CAIGNENYGYTF.

V and J are TRBV12-3 or TRBV12-4 and TRBJ2-7; perhaps D is TRBD1 or TRBD2 (5 bases each). This CDR3 is 14 amino acids long. The V end lost 4 bases, the J end lost 1 base, and 11 bases lay between the germline ends. The CDR3 loop is CASSYGTSSYEQYF. The CDR3 nucleotides read TGTGCCAGCAGTTATGGGACGTCTTCCTACGAGCAGTACTTC.

This clonotype was detected only a few times. The DNA of the CDR3 is TGTGCCAGCACCGCCGGCCGAGATCAGCCCCAGCATTTT. Translating it yields CASTAGRDQPQHF. The chain employs TRBV27 and TRBJ1-5; D unclear. Trimming pared 7 bases from V and 5 bases from J, leaving 12 bases between. Germline V gene sequence: CDR1 MNHEY, CDR2 SMNVEV (reference sequence). This CDR3 contains 13 residues.

In this sample, this clonotype turned up a few times. The V gene is TRBV5-6, the J gene TRBJ2-4, with D unclear. The CDR3 length is 12 residues. The V gene's germline CDR1 is SGHDT and CDR2 YYEEEE. Trimming pared 4 bases from V and 9 bases from J, leaving 11 bases between. In DNA, the CDR3 is TGTGCCAGCAGCCCCGGGTCCAGCATTCAGTACTTC. Amino acid sequence: CASSPGSSIQYF.

Ten or more counts support this clonotype. The chain combines TRBV29-1 with TRBJ1-1; D gene unclear. The CDR3 totals 12 residues. Trimming left V 4 bases short and J 4 bases short, with 10 bases between. Germline values: CDR1 SQVTM, CDR2 ANQGSEA. The CDR3 DNA is TGCAGCGTTGGGGGTGAAGGCACTGAAGCTTTCTTT. This codes for CSVGGEGTEAFF.

There are a few counts of this clonotype. The chain has TRBV6-5 and TRBJ2-7, with 7 bases fitting TRBD1. V lost 2 bases to trimming and J lost 6 bases; unmatched junction nucleotides: 4. The CDR3 extends over 13 amino acids. Germline CDR1 is MNHEY and CDR2 is SVGAGI. CDR3 in amino acids: CASSYGTGVEQYF. CDR3 sequence (DNA): TGTGCCAGCAGTTACGGCACAGGGGTCGAGCAGTACTTC.

This clonotype turned up a few times. J is TRBJ2-4 and V is TRBV6-1, with a weak D call TRBD1 (6 bases). V was trimmed by 0 bases and J by 4 bases, leaving 13 bases between them. There are 16 residues in the CDR3. Per germline, CDR1 MNHNS and CDR2 SASEGT. CDR3 region: CASSEAARTDKNIQYF. The CDR3 nucleotides read TGTGCCAGCAGTGAAGCAGCTAGGACAGATAAAAACATTCAGTACTTC.

This clonotype appeared a few times. V and J are TRBV9 and TRBJ2-3; 9 positions agree with TRBD2. Trimming took 0 bases from V and 4 from J; bases not matched to a gene: 6. This CDR3 contains 16 residues. Germline V lookup: CDR1 SGDLS, CDR2 YYNGEE. The CDR3 DNA is TGTGCCAGCAGCGTAGGGGCTAGCGGGATCGCAGATACGCAGTATTTT. It encodes CASSVGASGIADTQYF.

This chain links TRBV5-1 with TRBJ2-3; 15 bases align to TRBD2. Germline lookup yields CDR1 SGHRS and CDR2 YFSETQ. CDR3 size: 16 residues. V gave up 0 bases and J gave up 5 bases; unmatched junction bases: 1. DNA for the CDR3: TGCGCCAGCAGCTTGGAGGGACTAGCGGGGGGAGATACGCAGTATTTT. It encodes CASSLEGLAGGDTQYF. Full variable domain (missing parts from reference TRBV5-1 and TRBJ2-3): KAGVTQTPRYLIKTRGQQVTLSCSPISGHRSVSWYQQTPGQGLQFLFEYFSETQRNKGNFPGRFSGRQFSNSRSEMNVSTLELGDSALYLCASSLEGLAGGDTQYFGPGTRLTVL.

V is TRBV5-1 and J is TRBJ2-1; 11 positions match TRBD2. The CDR3 runs 15 residues. With V trimmed by 1 base and J by 6 bases, 3 bases remained unmatched. Germline lookup yields CDR1 SGHRS and CDR2 YFSETQ. CDR3 region: CASSLSLAGGNEQFF. CDR3 DNA: TGCGCCAGCAGCTTGTCCCTAGCGGGAGGCAATGAGCAGTTCTTC.